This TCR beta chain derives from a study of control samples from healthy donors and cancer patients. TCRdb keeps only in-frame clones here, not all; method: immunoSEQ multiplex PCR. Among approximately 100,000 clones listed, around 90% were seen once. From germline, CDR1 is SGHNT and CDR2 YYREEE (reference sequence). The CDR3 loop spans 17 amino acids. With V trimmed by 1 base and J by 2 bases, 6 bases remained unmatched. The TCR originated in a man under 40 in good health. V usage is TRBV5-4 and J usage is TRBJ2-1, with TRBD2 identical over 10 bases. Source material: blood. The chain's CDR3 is CASSLSVAGGPYNEQFF. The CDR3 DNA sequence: TGTGCCAGCAGCTTGTCAGTAGCGGGAGGACCCTACAATGAGCAGTTCTTC.